The 20 T cell receptor beta chains reported below all come from one sample, sequenced in a study of blood T cell repertoires in COVID-19. Generated by immunoSEQ multiplex PCR, the TCRdb table keeps only in-frame clones and is missing some. The data show 150,000 to 200,000 clones, about nine tenths seen once. Sample: peripheral blood. The receptors were gathered from a woman in her fifties or sixties with acute or convalescent COVID-19.

The gene calls are TRBV25-1 and TRBJ1-5; possible D gene TRBD1, 5 bases. The CDR3 length is 15 residues. V gave up 2 bases and J gave up 3 bases, with 11 bases separating them. CDR1 and CDR2 (germline): MGHDK, SYGVNS. The CDR3 spells CASSEGGLINQPQHF. The CDR3 region has the DNA TGTGCCAGCAGTGAAGGGGGACTGATCAATCAGCCCCAGCATTTT.

The chain is built from TRBV5-4 and TRBJ1-4, with D possibly being TRBD1 (5 bases). Trimming removed 4 bases at V and 5 bases at J, with 9 bases between. CDR3 length: 13 amino acids. Germline CDR1 is SGHNT and CDR2 is YYREEE (reference sequence). This chain's CDR3 is CASSLAGNEKLFF. Here the CDR3 DNA reads TGTGCCAGCAGCCTGGCAGGGAATGAAAAACTGTTTTTT.

This clone was detected only a few times. The chain has TRBV12-3 or TRBV12-4 and TRBJ1-2; TRBD1 aligns across 8 bases. The ends lost 11 bases at V and 5 bases at J; junction bases unmatched: 10. This CDR3 is built from 13 residues. CDR3 DNA: TGTGCCTCTCGTCGGGACAGGAGATATGGCTACACCTTC. This gives the protein CASRRDRRYGYTF.

This chain uses TRBV2 with TRBJ2-2; 15 bases are a match to TRBD2. V shed 4 bases and J 4 bases; nucleotides not matched to a gene: 4. The length of the CDR3 is 17 residues. The germline V gene has CDR1 SNHLY and CDR2 FYNNEI. CDR3 region: CASSGRTSGRGTGELFF. CDR3 DNA: TGTGCCAGCAGTGGGAGGACTAGCGGGAGGGGCACCGGGGAGCTGTTTTTT.

The V gene is TRBV19, the J gene TRBJ1-5, with D possibly matching TRBD1 (6 bases). Germline values: CDR1 LNHDA, CDR2 SQIVND (reference sequence). V lost 7 bases to trimming and J lost 1 base, with 14 bases between them. This CDR3 comprises 15 residues. CDR3 region: CASMRRDTSNQPQHF. For the CDR3, the DNA is TGTGCCAGTATGCGCCGGGACACCAGCAATCAGCCCCAGCATTTT.

This rearrangement joins TRBV30 to TRBJ2-5, with TRBD1 matching 8 bases. Trimming cost V 3 bases and J 3 bases; bases outside gene matches: 3. CDR1 is GTSNPN and CDR2 is SVGIG in the germline V gene (reference sequence). The CDR3 is made up of 13 amino acids. CDR3 residues: CAWSLDREETQYF. In nucleotides, the CDR3 is TGTGCCTGGAGCTTGGACAGGGAAGAGACCCAGTACTTC.

The V call is TRBV25-1, the J call TRBJ1-1, with 7 bases that match TRBD1. CDR1 is MGHDK and CDR2 is SYGVNS in the germline V gene. V lost 5 bases, J lost 0 bases, and 6 bases stayed unmatched. This CDR3 has 15 residues. The CDR3 bases are TGTGCCAGCAGTCCAGCAGGGACAGTGAACACTGAAGCTTTCTTT. Translation gives CASSPAGTVNTEAFF. Variable domain in full (rest from reference TRBV25-1 and TRBJ1-1): EADIYQTPRYLVIGTGKKITLECSQTMGHDKMYWYQQDPGMELHLIHYSYGVNSTEKGDLSSESTVSRIRTEHFPLTLESARPSHTSQYLCASSPAGTVNTEAFFGQGTRLTVV.

The chain has TRBV10-3 and TRBJ1-3, with D perhaps TRBD1 (5 bases). The CDR3 loop spans 15 amino acids. CDR1 is ENHRY and CDR2 is SYGVKD in the germline V gene. Trimming removed 9 bases from V and 0 bases from J, with 15 bases in between. The DNA for the CDR3 is TGTGCCATGAGATCCGGGGGTAACTCTGGAAACACCATATATTTT. This gives the protein CAMRSGGNSGNTIYF.

This chain links TRBV27 with TRBJ1-1; possibly TRBD1 for D (5 bases). The CDR3 contains 14 residues. Germline CDR1 reads MNHEY; CDR2 reads SMNVEV (reference sequence). The V end was cut by 0 bases, the J end by 4 bases, with 9 bases between. CDR3 amino acids: CASSLSWGGTEAFF. Here the CDR3 DNA reads TGTGCCAGCAGTTTATCGTGGGGGGGCACTGAAGCTTTCTTT.

This clone was detected a few times. The J gene is TRBJ2-1, the V gene TRBV7-3; the match to TRBD1 covers 10 bases. V trimming: 7 bases; J trimming: 9 bases; junction bases outside the gene matches: 9. The V gene's germline CDR1 is SGHTA and CDR2 FQGTGA. The CDR3 consists of 14 residues. DNA for the CDR3: TGTGCCAGCAAGGGGACAGGGGATTTAGGTGAGCAGTTCTTC. Translation gives CASKGTGDLGEQFF.

This clone has only one observation. The same CDR3 arises from other DNA sequences in this sample as well. The chain is built from TRBV12-3 or TRBV12-4 and TRBJ2-7; D possibly corresponds to TRBD1 (6 bases). Trimming removed 6 bases from V and 1 base from J, with 10 bases in between. This CDR3 comprises 13 residues. CDR3 nucleotides: TGTGCCAGCAGAACGACAGGATCCTACGAGCAGTACTTC. It is translated as CASRTTGSYEQYF.

The chain couples TRBV4-1 to TRBJ1-2; no firm D call. Trimming took off 0 bases at V and 2 bases at J, with 22 bases between the two ends. The CDR3 contains 19 residues. CDR1 and CDR2 from the germline V gene are MGHRA and YSYEKL. The CDR3 protein is CASSQDFPRIAAWNYGYTF. CDR3 nucleotides: TGCGCCAGCAGCCAAGATTTCCCCCGAATTGCGGCTTGGAACTATGGCTACACCTTC.

V usage is TRBV19 and J usage is TRBJ2-7; no reliable D call. Germline V CDR1 and CDR2: LNHDA, SQIVND (reference sequence). Trimming stripped 9 bases from V and 6 bases from J, with 12 bases between. The CDR3 is 11 amino acids. CDR3 sequence: CASRIRSEQYF. The CDR3 DNA reads as TGTGCCAGCCGGATTCGGAGCGAGCAGTACTTC.

The chain employs TRBV30 and TRBJ1-5; 8 nucleotides agree with TRBD1. The germline CDR1 and CDR2 sequences are GTSNPN and SVGIG (reference sequence). The CDR3 length is 13 residues. V lost 3 bases, J lost 6 bases, and 4 bases stayed unmatched. CDR3 coding DNA: TGTGCCTGGAGCCTACAGGGGGGTCAGCCCCAGCATTTT. Amino acids: CAWSLQGGQPQHF.

The CDR3 is CASSSGQFNSPLHF. The CDR3 nucleotides read TGTGCCAGCAGTTCTGGACAGTTTAATTCACCCCTCCACTTT. This chain links TRBV6-2 or TRBV6-3 with TRBJ1-6, with D perhaps matching TRBD1 (6 bases). V gave up 4 bases and J gave up 6 bases, with 10 bases separating them. The CDR3 covers 14 residues. Per germline, CDR1 MNHEY and CDR2 SVGEGT.

This chain links TRBV5-1 with TRBJ1-6, with D unclear. The CDR3 consists of 16 residues. The ends were cut back, 0 bases at V and 13 bases at J, with 20 bases in the middle. CDR1 and CDR2 (germline): SGHRS, YFSETQ. The CDR3 region has the DNA TGCGCCAGCAGCTTGGGACGGCGTTCCCTAGCTGAGCCCCTCCACTTT. It yields the protein CASSLGRRSLAEPLHF.

V is TRBV9 and J is TRBJ2-7; 8 nucleotides line up with TRBD2. Looked up from germline, CDR1 is SGDLS and CDR2 is YYNGEE. V shed 4 bases and J 6 bases; nucleotides not matched to a gene: 12. The CDR3 extends over 15 amino acids. In DNA, the CDR3 is TGTGCCAGCAGCTCCAGCCCCCTACTAGCGGTCGAGCAGTACTTC. This gives the protein CASSSSPLLAVEQYF.

This chain links TRBV3-1 (or the pseudogene TRBV3-2) with TRBJ2-5, with 8 bases identical to TRBD2. Germline V gene lookup returns CDR1 LGHDT and CDR2 YNNKEL (reference sequence). Losses at the gene ends were 4 bases for V and 2 bases for J; bases not matched to a gene: 3. The CDR3 totals 14 residues. Written as DNA, the CDR3 is TGTGCCAGCAGCCCACGGGGGGGTCAAGAGACCCAGTACTTC. It yields the protein CASSPRGGQETQYF.

This chain uses TRBV11-2 with TRBJ2-7, with TRBD1 matching 9 bases. The CDR3 consists of 14 residues. Germline V gives CDR1 SGHAT, CDR2 FQNNGV. V dropped 7 bases and J dropped 3; count of bases not matched to a gene: 7. CDR3 region: CASMKGQGDYEQYF. The CDR3 DNA sequence: TGTGCCAGCATGAAGGGACAGGGTGACTACGAGCAGTACTTC.

The count of this clone is one. The V call is TRBV10-3, the J call TRBJ1-1; tentatively, D is TRBD1 (5 bases). The V and J ends lost 0 bases and 4 bases respectively, with 9 bases between them. The CDR3 is 14 amino acids. Germline values: CDR1 ENHRY, CDR2 SYGVKD. CDR3 sequence reads: CAISESGGGTEAFF. DNA of the CDR3: TGTGCCATCAGTGAGTCCGGGGGGGGCACTGAAGCTTTCTTT.